This T cell receptor (beta chain) is from a study of beta chain features in type 1 diabetes. Overall study findings and caveats: Within each of all four CD4+ subsets, Type 1 diabetes patients had TCRB CDR3s that were moderately but significantly shorter.

Every participating donor gave one draw, a heparinised blood sample averaging roughly 100 mL. Germline CDR1 reads SGHVS; CDR2 reads FQNEAQ. The V end lost 1 base, the J end lost 0 bases, and 10 bases lay between the germline ends. The CDR3 covers 16 residues. On this clone itself: Its specificity is not known.

TCRB transcripts that were expressed got sequenced, as all of the isolated RNA had been reverse transcribed. TCRdb keeps only in-frame clones here, not all; method: immunoSEQ multiplex PCR. This sample has more than 140,000 clones, with around a tenth found just once. The sequenced sample consisted of central memory CD4+ T cells from blood. This rearrangement joins TRBV7-8 to TRBJ2-1; D call uncertain. The receptor was isolated from a woman between 40 and 50 years old in good health. The CDR3 DNA reads TGTGCCAGCAGCTTAGGGTGGCAGGTCTCCTACAATGAGCAGTTCTTC. Its translation: CASSLGWQVSYNEQFF.